One sample yielded the 29 T cell receptor beta chains listed below, sequenced in a study of cytomegalovirus exposure and HLA in healthy donors. Primers included in the PCR were 60 Vbeta and 13 Jbeta primers. Data came from immunoSEQ multiplex PCR; TCRdb stores just in-frame clones and leaves some out. The data show 120,000 to 150,000 clones, 78% seen once. Sequencing input: PBMCs. The receptors come from a man aged 40-49 years in good health and CMV-seropositive.

This clone was counted a few times. The chain uses TRBV5-5 and TRBJ2-5; 7 bases map to TRBD2. The CDR3 consists of 17 residues. Trimming cost V 0 bases and J 1 base; bases outside gene matches: 9. Germline loops: CDR1 SGHKS, CDR2 YYEKEE (reference sequence). The CDR3 sequence: CASSLAVGAGVQETQYF. CDR3 sequence (DNA): TGTGCCAGCAGCTTGGCCGTAGGTGCGGGGGTCCAAGAGACCCAGTACTTC.

The genes are TRBV5-6 and TRBJ2-1; no firm D call. V lost 1 base, J lost 0 bases, and 11 bases lay in between. Per germline, CDR1 SGHDT and CDR2 YYEEEE. CDR3 length: 16 amino acids. CDR3 region: CASSLFGWSSYNEQFF. Here the CDR3 DNA reads TGTGCCAGCAGCTTGTTTGGGTGGAGCTCCTACAATGAGCAGTTCTTC.

The chain recombines TRBV7-6 with TRBJ1-5; 8 bases agree with TRBD1. Losses at the gene ends were 8 bases for V and 4 bases for J; bases not matched to a gene: 7. This CDR3 is built from 14 residues. Germline CDR1 is SGHVS and CDR2 is FNYEAQ. DNA of the CDR3: TGTGCCAGCTCCCGGGGACAGGAGAATCAGCCCCAGCATTTT. Translated, it gives CASSRGQENQPQHF.

The gene calls are TRBV5-6 and TRBJ1-1, with no clear D. V shed 4 bases and J shed 0 bases, with 16 bases lying between them. Germline V gene lookup returns CDR1 SGHDT and CDR2 YYEEEE. This CDR3 has 16 residues. CDR3 coding DNA: TGTGCCAGCAGCCCCAAGCGAATGTCACTGAACACTGAAGCTTTCTTT. It yields the protein CASSPKRMSLNTEAFF.

The chain links TRBV7-8 to TRBJ2-3; 8 nucleotides line up with TRBD2. The J segment lost 5 bases and the V segment lost 8 bases, leaving 15 bases of the junction unmatched. Germline values: CDR1 SGHVS, CDR2 FQNEAQ. The CDR3 contains 16 residues. CDR3: CASDPPQRENLDTQYF. The CDR3 DNA reads TGTGCCAGCGACCCCCCCCAGCGGGAGAATTTAGATACGCAGTATTTT.

V usage is TRBV15 and J usage is TRBJ1-1; no clear D. CDR1 and CDR2 from the germline V gene are LNHNV and YYDKDF (reference sequence). CDR3 length: 13 residues. Trimming cost V 0 bases and J 5 bases, with 7 bases left between them. CDR3 in DNA: TGTGCCACCAGCAGAGATCGCCGGACTGAAGCTTTCTTT. Amino acids: CATSRDRRTEAFF.

The V gene is TRBV18, the J gene TRBJ2-7; TRBD1 agrees at 8 bases. V dropped 3 bases and J dropped 2; count of bases not matched to a gene: 12. CDR1 and CDR2 from the germline V gene are KGHSH and LQKENI. The CDR3 covers 17 residues. This CDR3 is CASSPGNRGISPYEQYF. The CDR3 DNA follows: TGTGCCAGCTCACCTGGTAACAGGGGGATTTCTCCCTACGAGCAGTACTTC.

The chain carries TRBV28 and TRBJ1-2; the D gene is possibly TRBD1 (6 bases). V shed 10 bases and J shed 2 bases, with 17 bases lying between them. CDR3 length: 14 residues. The V gene's germline CDR1 is MDHEN and CDR2 SYDVKM. The CDR3 spells CATKRGGLNYGYTF. CDR3 nucleotide sequence: TGTGCCACAAAAAGGGGGGGGTTGAACTATGGCTACACCTTC.

This clone was detected only a few times. The chain combines TRBV4-1 with TRBJ2-6; 8 nucleotides agree with TRBD2. The germline gives CDR1 MGHRA, CDR2 YSYEKL. The CDR3 has 22 residues. Trimming took 5 bases from V and 0 from J; bases not matched to a gene: 21. CDR3 loop: CASSKIDSGGSVRRSGANVLTF. The CDR3 DNA reads as TGCGCCAGCAGCAAAATCGACAGCGGGGGTAGCGTAAGACGCTCTGGGGCCAACGTCCTGACTTTC.

The V gene is TRBV6-5, the J gene TRBJ1-1; no clear D. The V gene's germline CDR1 is MNHEY and CDR2 SVGAGI. This CDR3 comprises 13 residues. The germline V and J ends were trimmed by 1 base and 5 bases, with 8 bases remaining between them. DNA for the CDR3: TGTGCCAGCAGTTACTTCGGGGAGACTGAAGCTTTCTTT. This encodes CASSYFGETEAFF.

The chain recombines TRBV7-9 with TRBJ2-3; 12 bases map to TRBD2. J lost 3 bases, V lost 6 bases, and 10 bases had no gene match. Germline CDR1 and CDR2: SEHNR and FQNEAQ (reference sequence). The CDR3 extends over 17 amino acids. The CDR3 region is CASSRLAGVVGTDTQYF. The CDR3, as DNA: TGTGCCAGCAGTCGACTAGCGGGAGTCGTCGGAACAGATACGCAGTATTTT.

V gene TRBV18 combines with J gene TRBJ2-1; 7 nucleotides align to TRBD2. Germline V lookup: CDR1 KGHSH, CDR2 LQKENI. This CDR3 contains 15 residues. With V trimmed by 6 bases and J by 2 bases, 7 bases remained unmatched. This CDR3 is CASSLGSGAYNEQFF. CDR3 bases: TGTGCCAGCTCCCTCGGGAGCGGGGCCTACAATGAGCAGTTCTTC.

Points on this clone: The germline gene is not matched at one end of the junction; a read error may be the cause. The chain's CDR3 is CSSSPIPGQYF. The CDR3 DNA reads TGTTCCAGCAGCCCGATCCCGGGCCAGTACTTC. The rearrangement uses TRBV7-9 and TRBJ2-5; D is unclear. Germline lookup yields CDR1 SEHNR and CDR2 FQNEAQ (reference sequence). There are 11 residues in the CDR3. The full variable domain, with the rest looked up from reference TRBV7-9 and TRBJ2-5, is DTGVSQNPRHKITKRGQNVTFRCDPISEHNRLYWYRQTLGQGPEFLTYFQNEAQLEKSRLLSDRFSAERPKGSFSTLEIQRTEQGDSAMYLCSSSPIPGQYFGPGTRLLVL.

The chain couples TRBV25-1 to TRBJ2-7; D might be TRBD2 (6 bases). CDR1 is MGHDK, CDR2 SYGVNS, per germline. The CDR3 is made up of 14 amino acids. Trimming shortened V by 1 base and J by 4 bases, and 11 bases separated the two germline ends. This CDR3 is CASSEFTSSYEQYF. As DNA, the CDR3 is TGTGCCAGCAGTGAATTTACTAGCTCGTACGAGCAGTACTTC.

The V and J genes are TRBV28 and TRBJ2-1, with 10 bases lining up with TRBD2. CDR1 MDHEN and CDR2 SYDVKM come from the germline V gene. The CDR3 is 18 residues long. J lost 2 bases, V lost 3 bases, and 10 bases had no gene match. DNA of the CDR3: TGTGCCAGCAGTTTTGGAAGCGGGAGGGCCTTCACCTACAATGAGCAGTTCTTC. It encodes CASSFGSGRAFTYNEQFF.

The DNA of the CDR3 is TGTGCCAGCAGTGTAATTGTGAGGTACGAGCAGTACTTC. It encodes CASSVIVRYEQYF. The V call is TRBV2, the J call TRBJ2-7; D gene uncertain. CDR3 size: 13 residues. The ends were cut back, 4 bases at V and 4 bases at J, with 11 bases in the middle. Germline V gives CDR1 SNHLY, CDR2 FYNNEI. Supplemented by reference TRBV2 and TRBJ2-7, the full variable domain reads EPEVTQTPSHQVTQMGQEVILRCVPISNHLYFYWYRQILGQKVEFLVSFYNNEISEKSEIFDDQFSVERPDGSNFTLKIRSTKLEDSAMYFCASSVIVRYEQYFGPGTRLTVT.

This clone has more than one count but fewer than ten. The chain couples TRBV18 to TRBJ1-2, with 8 bases matching TRBD1. Losses at the gene ends were 5 bases for V and 0 bases for J; bases not matched to a gene: 8. CDR3 length: 16 residues. In germline, CDR1 is KGHSH, CDR2 LQKENI. CDR3 sequence (DNA): TGTGCCAGCTCATCCGGGACAGGCCTCACTAACTATGGCTACACCTTC. This encodes CASSSGTGLTNYGYTF.

V gene TRBV2 combines with J gene TRBJ2-3, with 7 positions matching TRBD1. This CDR3 comprises 15 residues. The trim removed 6 bases at V and 4 bases at J, leaving 10 bases unmatched. Germline V gene data show CDR1 as SNHLY and CDR2 as FYNNEI. The CDR3 is CASRRQGTRADTQYF. Written as DNA, the CDR3 is TGTGCCAGCAGGAGACAGGGTACCAGGGCAGATACGCAGTATTTT.

This chain joins TRBV28 and TRBJ1-4; the match to TRBD1 covers 9 bases. The CDR3 totals 16 residues. Germline CDR1 is MDHEN and CDR2 is SYDVKM. The V and J ends lost 3 bases and 7 bases, in that order; junction bases with no gene match: 9. CDR3 sequence (DNA): TGTGCCAGCAGTTTGGAAACAGGGGGCAGAGGTGAAAAACTGTTTTTT. It encodes CASSLETGGRGEKLFF.

The CDR3 loop reads CASSQDKGRGFPEYEQYF. CDR3 sequence (DNA): TGCGCCAGCAGCCAAGATAAAGGCAGGGGGTTCCCCGAATACGAGCAGTACTTC. The chain recombines TRBV4-1 with TRBJ2-5; 7 nucleotides match TRBD1. The DNA end favors TRBJ2-7, so the J call may be wrong. Germline V gene sequence: CDR1 MGHRA, CDR2 YSYEKL. This CDR3 region has 18 residues.

The J gene is TRBJ1-2, the V gene TRBV2, with TRBD1 identical over 8 bases. Germline V gene lookup returns CDR1 SNHLY and CDR2 FYNNEI. CDR3 size: 14 residues. Trimming at V came to 2 bases and at J to 4 bases, leaving 3 bases not matched to a gene. The CDR3 DNA sequence: TGTGCCAGCAGTGAAAACGACAGGGGCTATGGCTACACCTTC. This encodes CASSENDRGYGYTF.

The V gene is TRBV6-5, the J gene TRBJ1-1; 7 bases match TRBD1. The V gene's germline CDR1 is MNHEY and CDR2 SVGAGI. This CDR3 comprises 13 residues. The trim removed 2 bases at V and 5 bases at J, leaving 2 bases unmatched. The CDR3 loop reads CASSYDRETEAFF. In DNA form, the CDR3 reads TGTGCCAGCAGTTACGACAGGGAAACTGAAGCTTTCTTT.

This clone was counted a few times. At one end, the junction sequence differs from germline, possibly due to a read error. V and J are TRBV7-9 and TRBJ1-2; 12 nucleotides match TRBD1. The CDR3 loop spans 17 amino acids. Germline V gene data show CDR1 as SEHNR and CDR2 as FQNEAQ (reference sequence). The CDR3 sequence is CSSVARGTGGQRRGYTF. The CDR3 region has the DNA TGTTCCAGCGTCGCTAGGGGGACAGGGGGCCAGCGGCGGGGCTACACCTTC.

Turning to this clone: Other DNA sequences within the sample encode an identical CDR3. The V and J genes are TRBV18 and TRBJ2-5; tentatively, D is TRBD2 (5 bases). The CDR3 runs to 13 residues. With 3 bases removed from V and 0 bases from J, the gap between germline ends came to 5 bases. Germline V CDR1 and CDR2: KGHSH, LQKENI. The DNA for the CDR3 is TGTGCCAGCTCACCGAGGGACCAAGAGACCCAGTACTTC. As protein: CASSPRDQETQYF. The entire variable domain, with the rest obtained from reference TRBV18 and TRBJ2-5, is as follows: NAGVMQNPRHLVRRRGQEARLRCSPMKGHSHVYWYRQLPEEGLKFMVYLQKENIIDESGMPKERFSAEFPKEGPSILRIQQVVRGDSAAYFCASSPRDQETQYFGPGTRLLVL.

This sequence joins TRBV6-5 and TRBJ1-2, with TRBD1 as a possible D gene (5 bases). The CDR3 is 12 amino acids. Germline-derived CDR1 and CDR2 are MNHEY and SVGAGI. The V end lost 5 bases, the J end lost 4 bases, and 8 bases lay between the germline ends. The CDR3 here is CASSHDSYGYTF. The CDR3 region has the DNA TGTGCCAGCAGTCATGACAGCTATGGCTACACCTTC.

V usage is TRBV5-1 and J usage is TRBJ1-5; D uncertain. This CDR3 is built from 13 residues. The germline V gene encodes CDR1 SGHRS and CDR2 YFSETQ. Trimming removed 3 bases from V and 2 bases from J, with 6 bases in between. In DNA form, the CDR3 reads TGCGCCAGCAGCTATGAGGGCAATCAGCCCCAGCATTTT. It codes for CASSYEGNQPQHF.

The CDR3, as DNA: TGTGCCAGCGGTACTAGCGGGACCGGCTACGAGCAGTACTTC. Its translation: CASGTSGTGYEQYF. The J gene is TRBJ2-7, the V gene TRBV7-9; 10 bases agree with TRBD2. This CDR3 is 14 amino acids long. J lost 3 bases, V lost 8 bases, and 7 bases had no gene match. Germline values: CDR1 SEHNR, CDR2 FQNEAQ (reference sequence).

This clone was picked up a small number of times. This chain links TRBV7-2 with TRBJ2-1; D might be TRBD2 (5 bases). The germline V gene has CDR1 SGHTA and CDR2 FQGNSA. Trimming removed 5 bases at V and 6 bases at J, with 14 bases between. The CDR3 covers 14 residues. The CDR3 is CASSHRYGVNEQFF. CDR3 sequence (DNA): TGTGCCAGCAGCCATCGGTACGGGGTCAATGAGCAGTTCTTC.

This clone was seen a handful of times. V and J are TRBV5-1 and TRBJ2-1; no definite D call. Germline V gene lookup returns CDR1 SGHRS and CDR2 YFSETQ. There are 15 residues in the CDR3. Trimming removed 1 base from V and 0 bases from J, with 8 bases in between. In DNA form, the CDR3 reads TGCGCCAGCAGCTTGTTTGCAGACTCCTACAATGAGCAGTTCTTC. This gives the protein CASSLFADSYNEQFF.